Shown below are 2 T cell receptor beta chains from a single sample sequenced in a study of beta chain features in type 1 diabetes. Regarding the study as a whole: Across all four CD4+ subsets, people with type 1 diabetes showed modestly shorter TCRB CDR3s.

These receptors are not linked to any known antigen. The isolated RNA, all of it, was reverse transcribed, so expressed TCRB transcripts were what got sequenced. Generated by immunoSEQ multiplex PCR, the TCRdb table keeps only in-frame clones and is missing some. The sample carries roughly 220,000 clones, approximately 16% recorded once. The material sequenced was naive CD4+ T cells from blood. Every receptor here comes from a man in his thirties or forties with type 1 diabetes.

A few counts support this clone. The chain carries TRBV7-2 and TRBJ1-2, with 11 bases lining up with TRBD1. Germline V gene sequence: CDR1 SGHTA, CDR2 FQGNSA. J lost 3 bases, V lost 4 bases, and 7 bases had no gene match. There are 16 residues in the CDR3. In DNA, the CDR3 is TGTGCCAGCAGCTATCTCATGGGACAGGGGGACTATGGCTACACCTTC. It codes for CASSYLMGQGDYGYTF.

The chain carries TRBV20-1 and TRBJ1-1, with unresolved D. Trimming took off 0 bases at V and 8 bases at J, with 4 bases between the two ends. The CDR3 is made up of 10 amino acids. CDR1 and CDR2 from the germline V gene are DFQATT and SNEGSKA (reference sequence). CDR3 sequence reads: CSARDYEAFF. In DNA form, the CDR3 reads TGCAGTGCTAGAGATTACGAAGCTTTCTTT.